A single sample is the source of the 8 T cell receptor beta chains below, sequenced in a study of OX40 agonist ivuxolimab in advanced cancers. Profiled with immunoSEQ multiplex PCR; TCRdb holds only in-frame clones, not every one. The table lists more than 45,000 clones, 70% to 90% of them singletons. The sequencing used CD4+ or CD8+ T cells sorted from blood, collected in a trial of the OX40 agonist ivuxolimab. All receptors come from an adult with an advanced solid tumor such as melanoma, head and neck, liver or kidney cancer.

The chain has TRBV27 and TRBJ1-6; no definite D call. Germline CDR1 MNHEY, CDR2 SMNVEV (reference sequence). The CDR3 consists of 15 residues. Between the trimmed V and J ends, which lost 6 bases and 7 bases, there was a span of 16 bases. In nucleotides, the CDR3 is TGTGCCAGCAGCCTCGGTTGGGGAGGGAATTCACCCCTCCACTTT. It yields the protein CASSLGWGGNSPLHF.

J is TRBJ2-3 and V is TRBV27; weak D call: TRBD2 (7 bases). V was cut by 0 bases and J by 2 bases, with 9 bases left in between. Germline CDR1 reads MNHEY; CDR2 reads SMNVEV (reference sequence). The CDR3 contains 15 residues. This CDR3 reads CASSLSGGPTDTQYF. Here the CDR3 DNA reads TGTGCCAGCAGTTTATCGGGGGGGCCCACAGATACGCAGTATTTT.

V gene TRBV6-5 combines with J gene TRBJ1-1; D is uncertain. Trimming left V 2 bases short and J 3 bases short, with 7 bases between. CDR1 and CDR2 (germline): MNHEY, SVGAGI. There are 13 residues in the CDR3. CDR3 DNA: TGTGCCAGCAGTTACGACCGCTACACTGAAGCTTTCTTT. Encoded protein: CASSYDRYTEAFF.

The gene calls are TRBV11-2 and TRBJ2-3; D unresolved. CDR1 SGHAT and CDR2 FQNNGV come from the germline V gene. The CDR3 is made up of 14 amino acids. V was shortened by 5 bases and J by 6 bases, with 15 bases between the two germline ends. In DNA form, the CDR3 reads TGTGCCAGCAGCCCTGACTTGCGCCCGGATACGCAGTATTTT. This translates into CASSPDLRPDTQYF.

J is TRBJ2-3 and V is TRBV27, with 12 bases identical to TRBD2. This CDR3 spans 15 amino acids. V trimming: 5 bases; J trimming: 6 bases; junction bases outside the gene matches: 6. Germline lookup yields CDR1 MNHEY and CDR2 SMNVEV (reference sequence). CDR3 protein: CASSPRTSGVDTQYF. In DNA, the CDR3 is TGTGCCAGCAGTCCCCGGACTAGCGGGGTTGATACGCAGTATTTT.

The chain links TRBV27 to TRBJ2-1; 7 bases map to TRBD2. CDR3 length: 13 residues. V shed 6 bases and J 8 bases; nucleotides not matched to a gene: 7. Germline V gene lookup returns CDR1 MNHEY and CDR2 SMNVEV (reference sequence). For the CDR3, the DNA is TGTGCCAGCAGAACGGGGGGTCCGGATGAGCAGTTCTTC. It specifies CASRTGGPDEQFF.

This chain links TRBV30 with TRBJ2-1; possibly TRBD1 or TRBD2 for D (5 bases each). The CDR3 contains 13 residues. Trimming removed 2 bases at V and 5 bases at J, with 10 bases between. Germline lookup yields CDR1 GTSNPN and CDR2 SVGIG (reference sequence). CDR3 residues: CAWSSLGDNEQFF. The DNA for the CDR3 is TGTGCCTGGAGTTCACTGGGGGACAATGAGCAGTTCTTC.

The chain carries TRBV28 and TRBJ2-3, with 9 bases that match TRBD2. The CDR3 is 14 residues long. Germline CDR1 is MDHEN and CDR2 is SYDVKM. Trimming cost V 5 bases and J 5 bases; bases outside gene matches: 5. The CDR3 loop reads CASSKLAGGDTQYF. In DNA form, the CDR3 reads TGTGCCAGCAGTAAACTAGCGGGTGGAGATACGCAGTATTTT.